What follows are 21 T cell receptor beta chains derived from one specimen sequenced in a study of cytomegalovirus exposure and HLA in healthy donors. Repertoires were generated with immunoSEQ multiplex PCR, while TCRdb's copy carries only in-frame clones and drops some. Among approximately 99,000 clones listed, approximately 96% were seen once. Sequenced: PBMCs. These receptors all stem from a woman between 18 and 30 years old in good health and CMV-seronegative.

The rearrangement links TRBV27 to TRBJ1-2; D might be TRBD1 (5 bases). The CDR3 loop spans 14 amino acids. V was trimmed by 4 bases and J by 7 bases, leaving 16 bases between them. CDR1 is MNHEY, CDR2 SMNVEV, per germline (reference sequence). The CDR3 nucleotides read TGTGCCAGCAGTTCGGGACTTCAGGGTACTGGCTACACCTTC. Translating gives CASSSGLQGTGYTF.

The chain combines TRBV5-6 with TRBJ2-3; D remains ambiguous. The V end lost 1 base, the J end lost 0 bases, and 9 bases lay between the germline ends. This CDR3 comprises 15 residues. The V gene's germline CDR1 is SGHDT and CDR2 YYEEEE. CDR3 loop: CASSLNGASTDTQYF. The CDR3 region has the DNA TGTGCCAGCAGCTTGAACGGAGCTAGCACAGATACGCAGTATTTT.

Here the CDR3 DNA reads TGTGCCAGCAGCCGAGGACAGGCTGGAAACACCATATATTTT. Protein product: CASSRGQAGNTIYF. The J gene is TRBJ1-3, the V gene TRBV28, with 7 bases identical to TRBD1. V lost 6 bases, J lost 2 bases, and 4 bases stayed unmatched. The CDR3 length is 14 residues. Germline V gene data show CDR1 as MDHEN and CDR2 as SYDVKM. The full variable domain, rest sourced from reference TRBV28 and TRBJ1-3, is DVKVTQSSRYLVKRTGEKVFLECVQDMDHENMFWYRQDPGLGLRLIYFSYDVKMKEKGDIPEGYSVSREKKERFSLILESASTNQTSMYLCASSRGQAGNTIYFGEGSWLTVV.

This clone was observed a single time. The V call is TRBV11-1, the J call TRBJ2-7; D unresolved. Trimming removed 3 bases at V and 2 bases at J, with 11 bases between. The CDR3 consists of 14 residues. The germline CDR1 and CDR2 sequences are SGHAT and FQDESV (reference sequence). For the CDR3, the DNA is TGTGCCAGCAGCTTGGCAGGCGAAACCTACGAGCAGTACTTC. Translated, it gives CASSLAGETYEQYF. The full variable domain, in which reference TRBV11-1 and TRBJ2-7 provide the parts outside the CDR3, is EAEVAQSPRYKITEKSQAVAFWCDPISGHATLYWYRQILGQGPELLVQFQDESVVDDSQLPKDRFSAERLKGVDSTLKIQPAELGDSAMYLCASSLAGETYEQYFGPGTRLTVT.

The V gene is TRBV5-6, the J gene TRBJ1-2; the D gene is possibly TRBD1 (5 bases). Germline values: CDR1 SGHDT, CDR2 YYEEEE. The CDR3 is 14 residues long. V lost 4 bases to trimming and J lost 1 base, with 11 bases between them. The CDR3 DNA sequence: TGTGCCAGCAGCGACCAGGGTGTTAACTATGGCTACACCTTC. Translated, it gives CASSDQGVNYGYTF.

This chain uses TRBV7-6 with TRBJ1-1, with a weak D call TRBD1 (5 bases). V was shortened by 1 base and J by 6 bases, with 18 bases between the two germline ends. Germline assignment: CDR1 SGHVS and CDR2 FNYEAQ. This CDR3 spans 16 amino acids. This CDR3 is CASSLGEGVPGPEAFF. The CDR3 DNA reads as TGTGCCAGCAGCTTAGGCGAAGGGGTTCCGGGCCCTGAAGCTTTCTTT.

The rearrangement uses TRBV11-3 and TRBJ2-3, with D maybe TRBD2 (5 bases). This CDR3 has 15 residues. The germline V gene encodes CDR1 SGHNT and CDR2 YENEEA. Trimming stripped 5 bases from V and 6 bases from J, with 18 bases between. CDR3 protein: CASSPMVVPGDTQYF. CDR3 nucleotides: TGTGCCAGCAGCCCGATGGTAGTCCCGGGGGATACGCAGTATTTT. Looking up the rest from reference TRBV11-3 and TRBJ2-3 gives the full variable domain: EAGVVQSPRYKIIEKKQPVAFWCNPISGHNTLYWYLQNLGQGPELLIRYENEEAVDDSQLPKDRFSAERLKGVDSTLKIQPAELGDSAVYLCASSPMVVPGDTQYFGPGTRLTVL.

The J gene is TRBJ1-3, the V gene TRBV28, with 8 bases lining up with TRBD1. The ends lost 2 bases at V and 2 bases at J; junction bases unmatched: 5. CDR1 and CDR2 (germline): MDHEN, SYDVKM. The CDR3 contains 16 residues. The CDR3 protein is CASSLPTGGTGNTIYF. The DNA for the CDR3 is TGTGCCAGCAGTTTACCTACAGGGGGGACTGGAAACACCATATATTTT. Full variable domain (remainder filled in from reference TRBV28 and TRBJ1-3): DVKVTQSSRYLVKRTGEKVFLECVQDMDHENMFWYRQDPGLGLRLIYFSYDVKMKEKGDIPEGYSVSREKKERFSLILESASTNQTSMYLCASSLPTGGTGNTIYFGEGSWLTVV.

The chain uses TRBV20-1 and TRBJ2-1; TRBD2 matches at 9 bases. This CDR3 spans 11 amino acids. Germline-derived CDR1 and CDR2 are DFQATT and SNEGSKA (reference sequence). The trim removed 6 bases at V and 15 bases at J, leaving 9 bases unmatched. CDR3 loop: CSASSSGVRFF. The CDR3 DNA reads TGCAGTGCCTCATCTAGCGGGGTACGGTTCTTC.

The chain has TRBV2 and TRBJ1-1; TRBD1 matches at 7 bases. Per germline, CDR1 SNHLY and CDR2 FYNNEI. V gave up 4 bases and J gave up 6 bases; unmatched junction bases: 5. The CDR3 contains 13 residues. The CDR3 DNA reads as TGTGCCAGCAGTGCACAGGGGTTGTCTGAAGCTTTCTTT. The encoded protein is CASSAQGLSEAFF.

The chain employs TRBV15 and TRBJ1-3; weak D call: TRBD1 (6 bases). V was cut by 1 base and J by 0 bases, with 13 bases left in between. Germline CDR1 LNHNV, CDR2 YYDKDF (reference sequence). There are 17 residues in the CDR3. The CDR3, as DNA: TGTGCCACCAGCAGAGGAAGGGGGTCGAGCTCTGGAAACACCATATATTTT. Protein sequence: CATSRGRGSSSGNTIYF.

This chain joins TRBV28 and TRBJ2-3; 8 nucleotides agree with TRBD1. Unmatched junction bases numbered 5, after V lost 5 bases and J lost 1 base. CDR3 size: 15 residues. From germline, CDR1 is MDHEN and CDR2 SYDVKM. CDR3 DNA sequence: TGTGCCAGCAGTCCCGCGGGACAGGGCACAGATACGCAGTATTTT. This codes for CASSPAGQGTDTQYF.

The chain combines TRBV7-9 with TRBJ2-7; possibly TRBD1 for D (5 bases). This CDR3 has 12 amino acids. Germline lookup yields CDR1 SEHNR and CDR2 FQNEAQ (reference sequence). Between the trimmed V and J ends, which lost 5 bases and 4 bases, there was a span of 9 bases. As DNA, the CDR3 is TGTGCCAGCAGCAATCAGGGATACGAGCAGTACTTC. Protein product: CASSNQGYEQYF. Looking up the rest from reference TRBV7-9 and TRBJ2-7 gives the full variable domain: DTGVSQNPRHKITKRGQNVTFRCDPISEHNRLYWYRQTLGQGPEFLTYFQNEAQLEKSRLLSDRFSAERPKGSFSTLEIQRTEQGDSAMYLCASSNQGYEQYFGPGTRLTVT.

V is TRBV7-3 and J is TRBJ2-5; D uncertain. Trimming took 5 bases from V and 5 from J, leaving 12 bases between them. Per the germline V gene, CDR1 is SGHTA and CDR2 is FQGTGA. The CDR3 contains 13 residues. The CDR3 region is CASSVSGWETQYF. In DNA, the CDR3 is TGTGCCAGCAGCGTCAGTGGCTGGGAGACCCAGTACTTC.

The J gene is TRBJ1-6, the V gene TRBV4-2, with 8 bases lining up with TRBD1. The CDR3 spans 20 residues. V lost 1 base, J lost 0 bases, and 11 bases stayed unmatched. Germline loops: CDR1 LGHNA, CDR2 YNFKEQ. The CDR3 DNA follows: TGTGCCAGCAGCCAAGGCGGTGAATTTACAGGGGGCTCCTATAATTCACCCCTCCACTTT. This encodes CASSQGGEFTGGSYNSPLHF.

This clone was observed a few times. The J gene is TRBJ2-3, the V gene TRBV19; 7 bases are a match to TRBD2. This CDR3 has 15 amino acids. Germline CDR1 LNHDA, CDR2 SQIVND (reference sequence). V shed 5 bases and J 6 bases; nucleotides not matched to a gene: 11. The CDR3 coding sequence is TGTGCCAGTAGTCCGAGACTAGCTCGGTCGGATACGCAGTATTTT. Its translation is CASSPRLARSDTQYF.

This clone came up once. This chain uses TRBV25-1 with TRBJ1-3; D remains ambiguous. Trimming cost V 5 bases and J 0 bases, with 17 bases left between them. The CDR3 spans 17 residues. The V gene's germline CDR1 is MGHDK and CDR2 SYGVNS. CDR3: CASSHAHRGGSGNTIYF. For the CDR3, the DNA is TGTGCCAGCAGTCATGCCCACAGAGGAGGCTCTGGAAACACCATATATTTT.

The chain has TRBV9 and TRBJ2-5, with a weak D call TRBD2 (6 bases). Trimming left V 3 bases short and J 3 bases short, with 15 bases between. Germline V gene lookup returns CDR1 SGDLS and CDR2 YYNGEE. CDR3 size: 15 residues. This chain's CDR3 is CASSGTGTPKETQYF. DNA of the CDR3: TGTGCCAGCAGCGGAACCGGGACTCCAAAAGAGACCCAGTACTTC.

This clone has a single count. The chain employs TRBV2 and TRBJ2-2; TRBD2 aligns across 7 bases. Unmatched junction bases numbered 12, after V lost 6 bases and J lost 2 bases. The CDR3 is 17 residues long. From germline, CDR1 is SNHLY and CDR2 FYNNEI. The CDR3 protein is CASSPGLGGGNTGELFF. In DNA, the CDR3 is TGTGCCAGCAGCCCCGGACTGGGGGGGGGAAACACCGGGGAGCTGTTTTTT. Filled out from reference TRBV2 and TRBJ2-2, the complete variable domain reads EPEVTQTPSHQVTQMGQEVILRCVPISNHLYFYWYRQILGQKVEFLVSFYNNEISEKSEIFDDQFSVERPDGSNFTLKIRSTKLEDSAMYFCASSPGLGGGNTGELFFGEGSRLTVL.

The CDR3 is CASSAGGPNEKLFF. The CDR3 DNA is TGTGCCAGCAGCGCAGGGGGACCCAATGAAAAACTGTTTTTT. V is TRBV7-2 and J is TRBJ1-4; 7 bases fit TRBD1. The germline V gene encodes CDR1 SGHTA and CDR2 FQGNSA. The CDR3 consists of 14 residues. The J segment lost 5 bases and the V segment lost 5 bases, leaving 5 bases of the junction unmatched.

In DNA form, the CDR3 reads TGTGCCAGCAGTTCCTTGGGGGGGAACACTGAAGCTTTCTTT. This codes for CASSSLGGNTEAFF. The genes are TRBV7-6 and TRBJ1-1; D possibly corresponds to TRBD1 (5 bases). The V gene's germline CDR1 is SGHVS and CDR2 FNYEAQ. The V and J ends lost 6 bases and 1 base respectively, with 12 bases between them. This CDR3 comprises 14 residues.